Listed below are T cell receptor beta chains from one sample, sequenced in a study of T cell changes during pregnancy in multiple sclerosis. Clones were sequenced by immunoSEQ multiplex PCR, and TCRdb holds only the in-frame ones, with some missing. The sample lists tens of thousands of clones, roughly 90% occurring once. Sample: CD8+ T cells from peripheral blood mononuclear cells, taken before pregnancy. The receptors stem from a female donor with multiple sclerosis, enrolled in a pregnancy study. CDR3s include the opening cysteine and the closing phenylalanine or tryptophan. D genes are given only for firm matches. Clone sizes are given selectively: once, few, many, or a class where the clone is expanded.

TRBV23-1,NA,TRBJ2-2,NA,TGCGCCAGCAGTCCCAAGGTTCGGGGTCACACCGGGGAGCTGTTTTTT,CASSPKVRGHTGELFF
TRBV5-4,NA,TRBJ2-5,NA,TGTGCCAGCAGCTTGGACGGGGAGTGGGAGACCCAGTACTTC,CASSLDGEWETQYF
TRBV5-1,NA,TRBJ1-1,NA,TGCGCCAGCAGCTCGGGGGGGGAAGCAGGCACTGAAGCTTTCTTT,CASSSGGEAGTEAFF
TRBV14,once,TRBJ2-7,NA,TGTGCCAGCAGCGTCGACGCTAGGGGGGAGCAGTACTTC,CASSVDARGEQYF
TRBV5-4,NA,TRBJ2-1,NA,TGTGCCAGCAGCGTAGACAAGAACTCCTACAATGAGCAGTTCTTC,CASSVDKNSYNEQFF
TRBV4-1,NA,TRBJ2-7,TRBD2,TGCGCCAGCAGCCAAAATCGGGACTACTACGAGCAGTACTTC,CASSQNRDYYEQYF
TRBV27,NA,TRBJ2-7,TRBD2,TGTGCCAGCAGTTTCGGGGAGGGCTACGAGCAGTACTTC,CASSFGEGYEQYF
TRBV7-9,NA,TRBJ2-3,NA,TGTGCCAGCAGCTTTGGCGGGGTCACAGATACGCAGTATTTT,CASSFGGVTDTQYF
TRBV19,NA,TRBJ2-3,NA,TGTGCCAGTAGTATTCCGACAGATACGCAGTATTTT,CASSIPTDTQYF
TRBV6-5,NA,TRBJ1-2,NA,TGTGCCAGCAGTTACTCCCAGGAATTGATCCTTGGCTACACCTTC,CASSYSQELILGYTF
TRBV7-8,few,TRBJ2-7,TRBD1,TGTGCCAGCAGCGAGGGACAGGGTCTCTTCGAGCAGTACTTC,CASSEGQGLFEQYF
TRBV27,NA,TRBJ1-5,NA,TGTGCCAGCAGTTTGGGGGGGACCGGGCAGCCCCAGCATTTT,CASSLGGTGQPQHF